Only a few counts were recorded for the clone carrying this TCR beta chain. Its antigen remains unknown. Germline assignment: CDR1 MNHEY and CDR2 SMNVEV (reference sequence). The CDR3 sequence is 15 residues long. J lost 5 bases, V lost 3 bases, and 5 bases had no gene match. This record comes from a study of cytomegalovirus exposure and HLA in healthy donors. Study observations and caveats: For most TCR beta V segments, an earlier analysis put the productive rate at about 87% or about 30% of the time.

Primers for the PCR totalled 60 Vbeta and 13 Jbeta. Using immunoSEQ multiplex PCR, the repertoire was profiled, and TCRdb retains in-frame clones only, with some absent. The profile shows about 160,000 clones, around 83% of them singletons. This chain uses TRBV27 with TRBJ1-5; 9 nucleotides match TRBD1. This TCR was sampled from a male donor in good health and CMV-seropositive. Sequenced sample: PBMCs. CDR3 DNA sequence: TGTGCCAGCAGTTTGGAGGGACAGGGTCATCAGCCCCAGCATTTT. Its protein product is CASSLEGQGHQPQHF.